Listed below are T cell receptor beta chains from one sample, sequenced in a study of blood T cell repertoires in COVID-19. Assay: immunoSEQ multiplex PCR; the TCRdb copy retains only in-frame clones and omits some. The sample records about 180,000 clones, over 65% being singletons. The material sequenced was peripheral blood. The receptor source for this set is a person aged 65 to 85 with COVID-19, enrolled during active disease. Each CDR3 is given with its conserved first and last residue. The order of the fields is V gene, CDR3 protein.

v_gene: TRBV30; CDR3aa: CAWSSGTDSNQPQHF
v_gene: TRBV20-1; CDR3aa: CSASVGHMYSNQPQHF
v_gene: TRBV5-1; CDR3aa: CASSQNQGRGYGYTF
v_gene: TRBV20-1; CDR3aa: CSASSGGTTFTDTQYF
v_gene: TRBV3-1/TRBV3-2; CDR3aa: CASSQGGRPYF
v_gene: TRBV28; CDR3aa: CASRSRLAYFGDTQYF
v_gene: TRBV7-9; CDR3aa: CASSSPERPTTYGYTF
v_gene: TRBV2; CDR3aa: CASRAPFNSYEQYF
v_gene: TRBV7-9; CDR3aa: CASSSRTGQETQYF
v_gene: TRBV6-2/TRBV6-3; CDR3aa: CASSYSRSLRETQYF
v_gene: TRBV28; CDR3aa: CASSSGTGPNEKLFF
v_gene: TRBV11-1; CDR3aa: CASSLVGTGVSPLHF
v_gene: TRBV7-8; CDR3aa: CASSRDLSSGNTIYF
v_gene: TRBV30; CDR3aa: CAWKGQGSSGYTF
v_gene: TRBV5-6; CDR3aa: CASSFRGQPQHF
v_gene: TRBV19; CDR3aa: CASSILAGETQYF
v_gene: TRBV28; CDR3aa: CASRTGTSKIHF
v_gene: TRBV16; CDR3aa: CASSPGTSGSSETQYF
v_gene: TRBV5-1; CDR3aa: CASSATGGNEKLFF
v_gene: TRBV2; CDR3aa: CASSESVAGGYYGYTF
v_gene: TRBV21-1; CDR3aa: CASSTLGQEKTDTQYF
v_gene: TRBV7-3; CDR3aa: CASRKQGADNSPLHF
v_gene: TRBV3-1/TRBV3-2; CDR3aa: CASSRWTSGSEQFF
v_gene: TRBV4-1; CDR3aa: CASSQEWQGWNQPQHF
v_gene: TRBV5-1; CDR3aa: CASSLDGPGPQHF